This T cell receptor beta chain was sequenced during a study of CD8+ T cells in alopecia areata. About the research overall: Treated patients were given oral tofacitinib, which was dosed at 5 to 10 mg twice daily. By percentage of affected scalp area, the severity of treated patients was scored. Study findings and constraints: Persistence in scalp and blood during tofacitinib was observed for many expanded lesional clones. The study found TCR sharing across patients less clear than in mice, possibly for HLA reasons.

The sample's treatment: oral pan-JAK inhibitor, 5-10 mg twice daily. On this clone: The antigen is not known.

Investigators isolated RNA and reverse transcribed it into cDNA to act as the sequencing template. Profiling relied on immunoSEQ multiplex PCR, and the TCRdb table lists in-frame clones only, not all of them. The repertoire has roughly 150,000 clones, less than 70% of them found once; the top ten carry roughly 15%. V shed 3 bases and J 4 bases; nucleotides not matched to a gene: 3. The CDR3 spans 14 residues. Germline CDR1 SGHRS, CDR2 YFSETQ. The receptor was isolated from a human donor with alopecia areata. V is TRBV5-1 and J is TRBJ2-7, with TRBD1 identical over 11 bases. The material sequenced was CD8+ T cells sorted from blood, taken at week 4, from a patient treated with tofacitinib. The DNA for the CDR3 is TGCGCCAGCAGCTCGGACAGGGGGCGTTACGAGCAGTACTTC. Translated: CASSSDRGRYEQYF.